This T cell receptor beta chain was observed in a study of T cells in Graves' hyperthyroidism and ophthalmopathy. General study points: Expanded thyroid clonotypes (above 0.001) were mostly also found in blood.

The diagnostic basis comprised clinical symptoms, serum thyroxine and TRAb, thyroid ultrasound and orbital computed tomography. On this clonotype: Its antigen is unknown.

Germline CDR1 and CDR2: KGHDR and SFDVKD. CDR3 length equals 13 residues. Trimming removed 4 bases at V and 7 bases at J, with 12 bases between. Amplified TCR beta CDR3 regions derived from RNA transcripts. Researchers ran a first-round RT-PCR on the TCR CDR3 using the HTBI primer set. TCRdb ran MiXCR on the multiplex PCR reads and lists one entry per CDR3 protein. The repertoire consists of more than 500,000 distinct CDR3 sequences, with 40% to 50% occurring once and the leading ten covering about 43%. The genes are TRBV24-1 and TRBJ1-2, with TRBD1 as a possible D gene (6 bases). The specimen sequenced was peripheral blood or thyroid tissue (not recorded which). The sequence derives from an adult woman with Graves' disease, either hyperthyroidism or ophthalmopathy (not recorded which). The CDR3 DNA reads TGTGCCACCAGTGACCTTACAGGGCTTGGCTACACCTTC. Translated: CATSDLTGLGYTF.